This T cell receptor (beta chain) comes out of a study of T-cell memory formation after mild COVID-19. The CDR3 sequence is 15 residues long. Trimming removed 1 base from V and 7 bases from J, with 14 bases in between. Germline lookup yields CDR1 SGHTA and CDR2 FQGTGA. cDNA libraries for TCR alpha and TCR beta, carrying sample barcodes and UMIs, came from 5'RACE with constant-segment primers. Using its own MiXCR run on the 5' RACE reads, TCRdb lists one record per CDR3 protein. The sample holds around 320,000 distinct CDR3 sequences, 25% to 30% seen once. The sample comprised PBMCs or a T cell subset sorted from them (not recorded which). The TCR was taken from an adult woman who had mild COVID-19 (a few samples of this study predate the infection). Cell type and time point are not known. The chain joins TRBV7-3 to TRBJ2-4; D may match TRBD1 or TRBD2 (6 bases each). The CDR3 sequence: CASSLIGTQGNIQYF. CDR3 nucleotides: TGTGCCAGCAGCTTAATAGGGACTCAGGGGAACATTCAGTACTTC.